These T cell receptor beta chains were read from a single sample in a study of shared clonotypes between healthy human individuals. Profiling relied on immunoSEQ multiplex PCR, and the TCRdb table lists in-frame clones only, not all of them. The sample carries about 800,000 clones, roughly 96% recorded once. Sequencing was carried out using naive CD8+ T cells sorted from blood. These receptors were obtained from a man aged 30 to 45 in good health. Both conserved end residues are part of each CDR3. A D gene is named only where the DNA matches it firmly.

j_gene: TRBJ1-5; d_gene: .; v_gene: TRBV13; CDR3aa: CASSLWAGGNQPQHF; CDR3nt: TGTGCCAGCAGCTTATGGGCAGGGGGCAATCAGCCCCAGCATTTT
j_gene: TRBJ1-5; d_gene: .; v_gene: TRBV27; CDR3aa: CASSPLNRDFSNQPQHF; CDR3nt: TGTGCCAGCAGTCCCCTAAACCGGGACTTTAGCAATCAGCCCCAGCATTTT
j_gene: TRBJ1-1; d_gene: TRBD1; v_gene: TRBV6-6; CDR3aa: CASAGTGPLGTEAFF; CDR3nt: TGTGCCAGCGCCGGGACAGGGCCCTTGGGCACTGAAGCTTTCTTT
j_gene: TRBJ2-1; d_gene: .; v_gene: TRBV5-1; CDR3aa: CASSLIYNEQFF; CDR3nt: TGCGCCAGCAGCTTGATTTACAATGAGCAGTTCTTC
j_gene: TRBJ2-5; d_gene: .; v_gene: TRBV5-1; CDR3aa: CASTREPYSQETQYF; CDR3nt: TGCGCCAGCACCCGTGAGCCTTATTCCCAAGAGACCCAGTACTTC
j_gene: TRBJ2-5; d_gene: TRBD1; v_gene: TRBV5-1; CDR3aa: CASSLYPQDRGAVETQYF; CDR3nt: TGCGCCAGCAGCTTATACCCCCAGGACAGGGGCGCGGTGGAGACCCAGTACTTC
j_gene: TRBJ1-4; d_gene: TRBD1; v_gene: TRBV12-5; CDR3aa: CASGLLPRQGDPATNEKLFF; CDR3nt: TGTGCTAGTGGTCTCCTGCCCAGACAGGGGGACCCAGCAACTAATGAAAAACTGTTTTTT
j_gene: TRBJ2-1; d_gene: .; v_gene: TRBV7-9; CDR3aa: CASSLDASAFYNEQFF; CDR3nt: TGTGCCAGCAGCTTAGATGCTAGCGCTTTCTACAATGAGCAGTTCTTC
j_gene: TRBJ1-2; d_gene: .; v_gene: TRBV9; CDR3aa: CASSTRLDGYTF; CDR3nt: TGTGCCAGCAGCACAAGACTCGATGGCTACACCTTC
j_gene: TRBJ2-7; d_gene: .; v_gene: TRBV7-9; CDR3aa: CASSSTPSYEQYF; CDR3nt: TGTGCCAGCAGCAGCACCCCCTCTTACGAGCAGTACTTC